The present TCR beta chain was sequenced within a study of T cells generated in artificial thymic organoids (dated by TCRdb to about 2017). Regarding the study in general: In some experiments, thymic T cells were further FACS-purified to deplete CD4 immature single positive or double positive precursors. The study compared TCR alpha and beta CDR3 repertoires of CD8 single positive T cells derived from in vitro artificial thymic organoids with the repertoires of thymic and peripheral blood naive CD8 T cells. The repertoire sequencing data shown were described as representative of three independent experiments.

Primary CD8+ T cells were enriched with magnetic beads using the Miltenyi CD8+ T cell Isolation Kit. Before RNA extraction, CD3+TCRalphabeta+CD8 single positive T cells from both organoids and thymus were sorted by FACS. For each sample, total RNA was purified from approximately 40,000 to 200,000 sorted cells using the RNeasy Micro kit, and RNA quality was checked on an Agilent RNA 6000 Nano chip. To release thymocytes, thymic fragments were dissected, broken up by pipetting and passed through a 70 um strainer. From a lookup of the germline V gene (reference sequence), CDR1 and CDR2 are MNHEY and SMNVEV. The CDR3 has 15 amino acids, counting the end cysteine and phenylalanine. Only the CDR3 portion is preserved as DNA: 45 bases, with reading frame beginning at the first base. The germline ends are 12 bases apart after V is trimmed by 2 bases and J by 3 bases. TCRalpha and TCRbeta libraries were amplified in separate semi-nested PCR reactions using Advantage 2 and reverse primers located in the TRAC or TRBC constant regions. The amount of total RNA used for first-strand cDNA synthesis ranged from about 3.5 to 550 ng. The TCR cDNA libraries were generated by 5'-RACE using the SMARTer PCR cDNA Synthesis kit, with a poly-dT primer driving first-strand synthesis. The semi-nested reverse primers in the constant regions carried 5-nucleotide sample-specific barcodes, and the PCR products were cleaned up with the Zymo DNA Clean and Concentrator-5 kit. Up to ten barcoded samples were pooled, ligated to Illumina adaptors and sequenced on an Illumina MiSeq as 2 x 150 bp paired-end reads. On the authors' methods: After demultiplexing, reads were aligned with BLAT to a custom library containing all human TRAV, TRAJ, TRBV, TRBD and TRBJ combinations from IMGT. The best BLAT hits were picked using pslCDnaFilter (-maxAligns=1, -ignoreIntrons), and custom Perl scripts were used to calculate clonotype frequencies. Using fastp at Q25 and MiXCR, TCRdb reprocessed the public reads and kept productive beta chains. Each record represents a unique CDR3 protein, reported with the most common genes and DNA among its rows. These V and J calls derive from TCRdb rather than the authors' analysis. This sample holds thousands of distinct CDR3 sequences; about 16% were observed only once. The leading ten clones occupy over 1.1% of the sample.

With respect to this clonotype: Its specific antigen is unknown. Per-nucleotide qualities are absent, and no much larger clonotype sits a single base away.

What the research found in general, with its limitations: The TCR clonotype diversity of organoid-derived CD8 single positive T cells was physiological and comparable to that of naive CD8 T cells from thymus and blood.

Sequenced: naive CD8+ T cells from the thymus. The label giving this sample's cell subset or site can be read as: CD3+TCRalphabeta+CD8SP T cells; for blood, CD45RO-CCR7+ naive CD8+ T cells. The origin of this receptor is a human donor who gave cord blood stem cells for thymic organoid culture, a cardiac surgery patient who gave postnatal thymus, or a blood donor (not recorded which). The V and J genes are TRBV27 and TRBJ2-3; the D segment cannot be called with confidence. The sequence in DNA is TGTGCCAGCAGTTTACTTGGACGACGGACAGATACGCAGTATTTT. Its coded protein is CASSLLGRRTDTQYF.